The present T cell receptor beta chain was sequenced within a study of T cells in Graves' hyperthyroidism and ophthalmopathy. After removal of 5 bases from V and 7 bases from J, the junction contained 13 bases not matched to a gene. CDR1 and CDR2 (germline): SGHAT, FQNNGV. The CDR3 runs to 15 residues. The TCR beta CDR3 regions underwent amplification using RNA transcripts as the source. HTBI primers were the set used in a first-round RT-PCR of the TCR CDR3. TCRdb recomputed calls from the multiplex PCR reads with MiXCR, one row per CDR3 protein. The sample records some 800,000 distinct CDR3 sequences, 35% to 45% being singletons.

The source of this sequence is a man aged 18 to 29 with Graves' hyperthyroidism. Sequenced material: blood. The V call is TRBV11-2, the J call TRBJ2-5; 7 bases agree with TRBD2. The CDR3 nucleotides are TGTGCCAGCAGCCCGAGCGGGGTGAGGGGAGGGACCCAGTACTTC. Its translation: CASSPSGVRGGTQYF.